This T cell receptor beta chain is from a study of CD8+ T cells in alopecia areata. Points from the study as a whole: Sequences from scalp samples also cover resident alphabeta T cells of normal skin.

cDNA serving as the sequencing template came from extracted, reverse transcribed RNA. Sequencing was performed with immunoSEQ multiplex PCR; in TCRdb, only in-frame clones are kept and a portion is missing. The sample lists fewer than 20,000 clones, almost 60% seen once, with roughly an eighth in the top ten. About this clone: Its antigen is not known.

This CDR3 spans 12 amino acids. Looked up from germline, CDR1 is MDHEN and CDR2 is SYDVKM. Between the trimmed V and J ends, which lost 4 bases and 7 bases, there was a span of 8 bases. Sampling of alopecia areata patients yielded lesional scalp punch biopsies as well as peripheral blood. This chain joins TRBV28 and TRBJ1-5; D unclear. The source material was skin. This receptor was identified in a human donor with alopecia areata. The CDR3 here is CASSWMGQPQHF. In DNA form, the CDR3 reads TGTGCCAGCAGTTGGATGGGGCAGCCCCAGCATTTT.